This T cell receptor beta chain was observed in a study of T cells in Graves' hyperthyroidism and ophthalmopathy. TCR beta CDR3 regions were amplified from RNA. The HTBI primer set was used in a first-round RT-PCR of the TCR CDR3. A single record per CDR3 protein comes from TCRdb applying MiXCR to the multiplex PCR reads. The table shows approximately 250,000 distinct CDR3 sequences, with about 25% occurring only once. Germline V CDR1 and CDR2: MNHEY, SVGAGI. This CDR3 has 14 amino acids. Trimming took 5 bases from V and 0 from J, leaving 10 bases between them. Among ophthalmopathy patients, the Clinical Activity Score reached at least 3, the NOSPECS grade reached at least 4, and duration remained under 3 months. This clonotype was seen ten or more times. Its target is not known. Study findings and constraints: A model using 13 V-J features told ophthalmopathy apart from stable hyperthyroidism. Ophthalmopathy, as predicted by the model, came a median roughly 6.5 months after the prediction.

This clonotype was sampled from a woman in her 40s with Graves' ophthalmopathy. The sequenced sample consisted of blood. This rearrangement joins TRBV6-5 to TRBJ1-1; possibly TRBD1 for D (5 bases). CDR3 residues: CASSHGTVNTEAFF. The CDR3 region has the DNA TGTGCCAGCAGTCACGGGACGGTGAACACTGAAGCTTTCTTT.